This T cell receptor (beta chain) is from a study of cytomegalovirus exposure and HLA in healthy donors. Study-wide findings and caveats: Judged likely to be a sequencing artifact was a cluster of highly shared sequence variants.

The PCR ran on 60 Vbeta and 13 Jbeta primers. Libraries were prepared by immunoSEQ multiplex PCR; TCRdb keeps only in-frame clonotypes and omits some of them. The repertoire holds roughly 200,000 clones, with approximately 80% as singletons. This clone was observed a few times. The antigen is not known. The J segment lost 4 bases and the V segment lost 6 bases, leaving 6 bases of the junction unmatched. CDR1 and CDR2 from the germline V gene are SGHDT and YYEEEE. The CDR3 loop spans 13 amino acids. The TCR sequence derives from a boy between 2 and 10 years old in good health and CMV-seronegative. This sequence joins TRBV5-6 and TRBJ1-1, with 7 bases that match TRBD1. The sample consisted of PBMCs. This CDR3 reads CASNSGGITEAFF. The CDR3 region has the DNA TGTGCCAGCAACTCAGGGGGGATCACTGAAGCTTTCTTT.